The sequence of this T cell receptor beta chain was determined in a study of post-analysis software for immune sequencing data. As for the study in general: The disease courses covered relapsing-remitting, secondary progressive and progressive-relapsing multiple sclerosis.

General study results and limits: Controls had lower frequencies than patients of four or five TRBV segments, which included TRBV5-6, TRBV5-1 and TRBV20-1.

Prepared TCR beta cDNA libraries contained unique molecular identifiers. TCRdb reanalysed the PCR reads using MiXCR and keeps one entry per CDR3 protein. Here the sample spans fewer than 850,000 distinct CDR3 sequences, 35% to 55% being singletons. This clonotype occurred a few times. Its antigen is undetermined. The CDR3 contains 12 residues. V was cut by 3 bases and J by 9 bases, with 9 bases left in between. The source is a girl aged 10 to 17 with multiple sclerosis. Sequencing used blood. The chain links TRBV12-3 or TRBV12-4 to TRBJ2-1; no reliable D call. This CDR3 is CASSLSRIEQFF. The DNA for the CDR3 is TGTGCCAGCAGTTTGAGTAGAATTGAGCAGTTCTTC.